This TCR beta chain was documented in a study of cytomegalovirus exposure and HLA in healthy donors (dated by TCRdb to about 2017). For the study in its entirety: According to a later analysis, one platform produced both the roughly 110 validation repertoires and the 700 or so repertoires of the first cohort. The study aimed to test whether cataloging public T cell receptors could reveal signatures of past pathogen exposure. Along with the approximately 650-subject first cohort, a separate validation cohort of roughly 110 different subjects was used. The study combined high-throughput TCR immunosequencing, statistical association of individual TCRs with disease status, and machine learning to predict cytomegalovirus infection status. Study-wide findings and limitations: The validation cohort had no HLA typing available for a later analysis, so co-occurrence within that cohort was assessed over all 120 or so repertoires. In both the original and validation cohorts, the classifier was reported to diagnose cytomegalovirus status with high specificity and sensitivity. A later analysis found that TCRs clustered in the first cohort also tended to co-occur in the roughly 110 validation repertoires, with just under 95% of cluster scores above 0. Most TCR sequences were seen in very few donors, while some public TCRs were found in many individuals. In the study, around 150 TCR beta chains were listed as associated with cytomegalovirus. According to the authors, the approach could potentially be generalized to other disease states and immunological phenotypes. In vitro tests confirmed that a few of the cytomegalovirus-associated TCR beta chains recognize cytomegalovirus antigens.

Its CDR3 holds 16 amino acids, cysteine through phenylalanine. Only CDR3 DNA remains: 48 bases, in frame from the first base. V is reduced by 1 base and J by 4 bases, leaving a spacing of 19 bases between them. For CDR1 and CDR2, the germline V gene lists SQVTM and ANQGSEA. In the case of this clone: Its antigen is unknown. Per-base qualities were not stored, and no clone one base away is much larger.

The donors belonged to the validation cohort of over a hundred subjects, which was separate from the roughly 700-subject first cohort. Libraries were made using the immunoSEQ multiplex PCR assay. On the authors' methods: A statistical classification framework was built for diagnosing cytomegalovirus status from the catalog of TCR beta chain sequences. Drawn from immuneACCESS, this table holds only the in-frame rearrangements with V and J called that TCRdb kept. Clones are partly lost; checked studies trace under half to an unresolved V gene and leave the rest unexplained. That table is the source of V, J and clone size, and D and trimming were worked out from the DNA. Within this sample are 100,000 to 150,000 clones, with approximately 88% of them counted one time only. The ten largest make up about 2% of the sample.

The specimen was PBMCs. The rearrangement combines TRBV29-1 with TRBJ1-1, with the identity of the D gene unclear. This sequence originates from a young woman in good health and CMV-seronegative. The CDR3 region reads CSVEVNWAHLGTEAFF. Here is the DNA: TGCAGCGTTGAAGTAAATTGGGCCCATTTAGGCACTGAAGCTTTCTTT.